Described below is a single T cell receptor beta chain sequence and its context. The sample contains more than one DNA sequence encoding this CDR3. The CDR3 totals 14 residues. Trimming took 3 bases from V and 1 from J, leaving 11 bases between them. CDR1 and CDR2 (germline): SGHNT, YYREEE (reference sequence). Recruitment covered about 25 US areas and drew participants whose ages spanned roughly 18 to 90 years. The data stem from a study of blood T cell repertoires in COVID-19. Here immunoSEQ multiplex PCR was the method, and the copy in TCRdb shows in-frame clones only, minus some. The data hold fewer than 500,000 clones, with roughly nine tenths observed a single time.

The TCR originated in a woman aged 18 to 35 with acute COVID-19. Sequencing was carried out using PBMCs or T cells enriched from blood (not recorded which). The V and J genes are TRBV5-4 and TRBJ2-7, with no clear D. Here the CDR3 reads CASSSPTGSYEQYF. The CDR3 DNA reads as TGTGCCAGCAGCTCGCCCACGGGTTCCTACGAGCAGTACTTC.